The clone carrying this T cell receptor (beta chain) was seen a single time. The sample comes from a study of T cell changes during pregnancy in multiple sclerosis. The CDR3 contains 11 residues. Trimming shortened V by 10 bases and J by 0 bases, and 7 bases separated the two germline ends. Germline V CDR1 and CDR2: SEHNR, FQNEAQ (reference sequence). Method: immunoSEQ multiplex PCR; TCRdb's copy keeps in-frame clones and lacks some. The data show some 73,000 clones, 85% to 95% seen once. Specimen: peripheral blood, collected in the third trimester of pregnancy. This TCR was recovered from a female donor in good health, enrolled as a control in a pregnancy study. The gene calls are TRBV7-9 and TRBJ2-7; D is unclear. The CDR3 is CATTDSYEQYF. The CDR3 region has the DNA TGTGCCACCACAGACTCCTACGAGCAGTACTTC.